The 7 T cell receptor beta chains reported below all come from one sample, sequenced in a study of T cells in Graves' hyperthyroidism and ophthalmopathy (dated by TCRdb to about 2019). Library creation used multiplex PCR. The instrument given in TCRdb is Illumina HiSeq 2000. The TCR beta CDR3 regions were amplified from the RNA transcripts. The first round of RT-PCR for the TCR CDR3 was performed with the HTBI primer set and the Qiagen OneStep RT-PCR kit. In TCRdb, the public reads were trimmed at Q25 with fastp and aligned with MiXCR, with productive beta chains retained. A single entry per CDR3 protein holds the most common genes and DNA from its merged rows. The sample table lists approximately 600,000 distinct CDR3 sequences, roughly 20% of them with a count of one. The leading ten clones occupy 34% of the sample. Sequenced input: blood. Source of these receptors: a man aged 25-45 years with Graves' ophthalmopathy.

This clonotype was counted many times. The V gene is TRBV24-1, the J gene TRBJ2-1; possibly TRBD2 for D (6 bases). Germline lookup yields CDR1 KGHDR and CDR2 SFDVKD. V dropped 3 bases and J dropped 5 bases, with 13 bases sitting between them. The CDR3 sequence is 15 residues long. In DNA, the CDR3 is TGTGCCACCAGTGATCGGGGTAGCGGTAACAATGAGCAGTTCTTC. Translated, it gives CATSDRGSGNNEQFF.

This clonotype came up a few times. A read error is possible here, since a much larger clone lies one base away. The chain is built from TRBV7-3 and TRBJ2-1, with a tentative D call TRBD2 (7 bases). Germline V gene data show CDR1 as SGHTA and CDR2 as FQGTGA. Trimming removed 3 bases at V and 2 bases at J, with 8 bases between. The CDR3 runs 14 residues. CDR3 sequence reads: CASSFGGPYNEQFF. DNA for the CDR3: TGTGCCAGCAGCTTCGGGGGGCCCTACAATGAGCAGTTCTTC.

CDR3 coding DNA: TGTGCCATCAGTGATGGAGGGTCTGTTCAGCCCCAGCATTTT. Its translation is CAISDGGSVQPQHF. This sequence joins TRBV10-3 and TRBJ1-5, with D unclear. CDR1 and CDR2 from the germline V gene are ENHRY and SYGVKD. This CDR3 region has 14 residues. The V gene lost 3 bases and the J gene lost 6 bases, with 12 bases spanning the gap.

The V and J genes are TRBV4-1 and TRBJ2-7; either TRBD1 or TRBD2 may supply D (5 bases each). V was pared by 1 base and J by 6 bases, with 10 bases between. Germline assignment: CDR1 MGHRA and CDR2 YSYEKL. CDR3 length: 13 amino acids. The CDR3 nucleotides are TGCGCCAGCAGCCAAGGAGGGGTTCTCGAGCAGTACTTC. It yields the protein CASSQGGVLEQYF.

This clonotype showed up many times. V usage is TRBV30 and J usage is TRBJ2-7; D gene uncertain. The length of the CDR3 is 13 residues. Germline-derived CDR1 and CDR2 are GTSNPN and SVGIG (reference sequence). Trimming left V 7 bases short and J 3 bases short, with 16 bases between. CDR3 sequence (DNA): TGTGCCTCCTCCCCCAAGGGCTTCTACGAGCAGTACTTC. It encodes CASSPKGFYEQYF.

This clonotype was seen a few times. V usage is TRBV19 and J usage is TRBJ1-5; 10 bases are shared with TRBD1. CDR3 length: 14 amino acids. The germline V gene encodes CDR1 LNHDA and CDR2 SQIVND (reference sequence). V lost 4 bases and J lost 7; bases outside the gene matches: 4. The CDR3 loop is CASSKTGGSQPQHF. Written as DNA, the CDR3 is TGTGCCAGTAGTAAGACAGGGGGCAGCCAGCCCCAGCATTTT.

This clonotype occurred many times. The J gene is TRBJ1-1, the V gene TRBV12-3 or TRBV12-4; D unresolved. Trimming took off 2 bases at V and 8 bases at J, with 6 bases between the two ends. The CDR3 is 11 residues long. The CDR3, as DNA: TGTGCCAGCAGTTTAAAAGGGGAAGCTTTCTTT. Protein: CASSLKGEAFF.